This T cell receptor (beta chain) was captured in a study of CD8 T cells in ankylosing spondylitis (dated by TCRdb to the late 2010s). As for the study more broadly: The study profiled T cell receptor beta repertoires in healthy donors and ankylosing spondylitis patients to find disease-linked TCR variants. In total, the full study cohort was made up of roughly 110 healthy donors and roughly 27 ankylosing spondylitis patients. Samples of peripheral blood were taken, and for ankylosing spondylitis patients, synovial fluid was collected as well.

This clonotype was counted only a few times. Its antigen target is currently unknown. Within one base of it there is no much larger clone, and no base qualities were kept. For each ankylosing spondylitis patient, the synovial fluid sample was matched to a blood sample from that same patient. The sequencer was an Illumina HiSeq 2500. Quantitative 5'-RACE with molecular barcodes was used to prepare TCR beta libraries. The paper's data handling went like this. A new computational method based on a probabilistic model of VDJ rearrangement was used to identify disease-linked TCR variants. TCRdb redid the processing of the public reads, applying fastp at Q25 and MiXCR, and retained in-frame beta chains. CDR3 protein duplicates are merged, each entry listing the most common genes and DNA. These V and J calls originate from TCRdb's pipeline instead of the authors' own analysis. The sample table holds 30,000 to 45,000 distinct CDR3 sequences, of which roughly an eighth were seen once. The ten largest clonotypes hold less than 35% of the sample.

The investigation overall reported the following: Blood from ankylosing spondylitis patients appeared to be characterized by a TCR beta motif composed of eight highly homologous amino acid variants. The disease-linked clones had a CD8+ phenotype and were found at relatively low frequencies in peripheral blood. Some TCR beta motif variants had previously been reported in synovial fluid and blood of reactive arthritis patients, which suggested common disease-initiation mechanisms. According to the report, matched synovial fluid samples from ankylosing spondylitis patients were significantly enriched for the disease-linked clones.

V lost 8 bases and J lost 3 bases; the stretch between them is 11 bases long. There are 13 amino acids in the CDR3, from cysteine to phenylalanine inclusive. Left in the record is the CDR3 DNA by itself, 39 bases read in frame from the first base. Taken from the germline V gene, the CDR1 and CDR2 loops are SGHDN and FVKESK. The receptor chain draws on TRBV14 and TRBJ2-1; TRBD1 is a possible D gene, resting on 5 matching bases. The sequence derives from a male donor with ankylosing spondylitis. Sequencing input: synovial fluid, either unsorted or a sorted T cell fraction (not recorded which). Read as DNA, the sequence is TGTGCCAGCGGCGACAGACTCTACAATGAGCAGTTCTTC. Protein translation: CASGDRLYNEQFF.